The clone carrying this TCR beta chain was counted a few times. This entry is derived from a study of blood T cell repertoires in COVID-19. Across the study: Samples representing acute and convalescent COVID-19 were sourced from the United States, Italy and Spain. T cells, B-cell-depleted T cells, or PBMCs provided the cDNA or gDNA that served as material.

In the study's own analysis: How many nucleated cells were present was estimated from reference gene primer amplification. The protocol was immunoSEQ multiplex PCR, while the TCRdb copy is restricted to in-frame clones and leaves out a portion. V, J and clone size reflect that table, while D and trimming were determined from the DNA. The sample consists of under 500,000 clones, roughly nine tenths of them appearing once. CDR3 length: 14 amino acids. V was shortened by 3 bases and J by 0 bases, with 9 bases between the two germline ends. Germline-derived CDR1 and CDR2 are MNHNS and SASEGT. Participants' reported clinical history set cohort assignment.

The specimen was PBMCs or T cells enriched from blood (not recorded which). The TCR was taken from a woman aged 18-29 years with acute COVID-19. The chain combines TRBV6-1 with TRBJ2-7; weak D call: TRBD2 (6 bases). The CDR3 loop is CASSDDGSSYEQYF. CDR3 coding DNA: TGTGCCAGCAGTGACGACGGGAGCTCCTACGAGCAGTACTTC.